This entry concerns a single TCR beta chain. The sample originates from a study of blood T cell repertoires in COVID-19. Study details: COVID-19 samples from acute and convalescent phases originated in the United States, Italy and Spain. T cells, B-cell-depleted T cells, or PBMCs supplied cDNA or gDNA.

Study processing details: Reference gene primer amplification gave estimated nucleated cell counts. The table came from immunoSEQ multiplex PCR; TCRdb's copy has only in-frame clones and leaves some out. V and J calls and clone size follow that table, whereas D and trimming were derived from the DNA. The sample includes roughly 340,000 clones, about 90% of them seen just once. This CDR3 spans 17 amino acids. The sample was peripheral blood. This sequence was found in a young woman who had recovered from COVID-19. The rearrangement joins TRBV21-1 to TRBJ2-3; the table assigns TRBD1, which was not confirmed against the DNA. TRBV21-1 is classified as a pseudogene. CDR3: CASSKTLDSVGTDTQYF. The CDR3 DNA sequence: TGTGCCAGCAGCAAAACGTTGGACAGTGTCGGCACAGATACGCAGTATTTT.